This T cell receptor beta chain is drawn from a study of T cells expressing NK-cell markers. Study-level background: Serological testing identified seven of the eight sequenced donors as HCMV-seropositive and one as seronegative.

Study results and caveats: Uncertainty persisted over the HCMV specificity of expanded NKG2C+ T cell clones. A few donors likewise had their CD3+CD56-NKG2C+ fraction led by these clonotypes.

Details on this clonotype: Its antigen is still unknown.

One entry per CDR3 protein, without DNA, is what TCRdb gives after re-calling the 5' RACE reads. The table for this sample gives approximately 440,000 distinct CDR3 sequences. This TCR was sampled from a woman aged 45-59 years in good health. The sample was blood T cells: a sorted CD56 or NKG2C T cell subset, CD4+ or CD8+ T cells, or bulk PBMC T cells (not recorded which).

CDR3 protein: CASSSTGGGHNEQFF. The chain combines TRBV5-1 with TRBJ2-1; no DNA is available, so the TRBD1 call from TCRdb remains unchecked. CDR1 is SGHRS, CDR2 YFSETQ, per germline. The CDR3 covers 15 residues.